This TCR beta chain was sequenced during a study of blood T cell repertoires in COVID-19 (dated by TCRdb to about 2020). For the wider study: Collaborator samples came from the United States, Italy and Spain and covered acute and convalescent phases of COVID-19. The prospective study material was composed of cDNA or gDNA derived from T cells, B-cell-depleted T cells, or PBMCs. Subjects who had been exposed to COVID-19, were actively infected with it, or had recovered from it provided the deeply sampled blood TCRbeta repertoires that made up the dataset. The repertoires were made available in a free public database intended to serve as a resource for research on the immune response to SARS-CoV-2. Samples were obtained from the ongoing ImmuneRACE study (first 160 participants) and from some 1,200 subjects provided by 6 global collaborators. Nearly every sample came with metadata listing a de-identified subject ID, COVID-19 status, age in years and sex. Where available, HLA class I and class II types were taken from metadata supplied by the sample provider and were not determined by assay-based typing.

Collaborating institutions collected whole blood in K2EDTA tubes following their own protocols. For TCRbeta analysis, collaborators shipped samples as frozen whole blood, isolated PBMCs, or DNA extracted from either of those sample types. The germline ends are 17 bases apart after V is trimmed by 5 bases and J by 6 bases. Via the germline V gene, CDR1 is MDHEN and CDR2 SYDVKM. From its cysteine to its phenylalanine, the CDR3 spans 15 amino acids. Only the CDR3 region is kept as DNA, spanning 45 bases read in frame from base 1. Results the study describes overall, beyond this receptor: How much clinical and demographic metadata was included differed by source and by participant, and the metadata was provided uncurated.

TCRbeta CDR3 regions were amplified from genomic DNA by means of the immunoSEQ Assay, a bias-controlled multiplex PCR. Concerning the study's data processing: The number of nucleated cells in each sample was estimated from the amplification of reference gene primers within the assay. To quantify the absolute abundance of each unique TCRbeta CDR3 rearrangement, sequence reads were collapsed and filtered. For each sample, productive Simpson clonality was calculated as the square root of Simpson's diversity index over productive rearrangements. The source is immuneACCESS, and TCRdb retained only in-frame sequences with V and J called. Part of the clones is not carried over; for the studies checked, unresolved V genes explain less than half of this, and the remainder is unexplained. For V, J and clone size, that table is used; D and trimming come from the DNA. This sample holds 27,000 or so clones; about 83% were observed only once. The ten largest clonotypes hold 25% of the sample.

As to this clone: What antigen it recognizes has not been identified. Per-base quality was not reported, and no clone a single base away is much larger than it.

The receptor chain draws on TRBV28 and TRBJ1-3; the D region possibly corresponds to TRBD1 (5 bases align). Specimen: peripheral blood. This sequence was found in a man in his sixties or seventies with active COVID-19. The nucleotides read TGTGCCAGCAGTACGCGCGACGGGGGATTAAACACCATATATTTT. It is translated as CASSTRDGGLNTIYF.